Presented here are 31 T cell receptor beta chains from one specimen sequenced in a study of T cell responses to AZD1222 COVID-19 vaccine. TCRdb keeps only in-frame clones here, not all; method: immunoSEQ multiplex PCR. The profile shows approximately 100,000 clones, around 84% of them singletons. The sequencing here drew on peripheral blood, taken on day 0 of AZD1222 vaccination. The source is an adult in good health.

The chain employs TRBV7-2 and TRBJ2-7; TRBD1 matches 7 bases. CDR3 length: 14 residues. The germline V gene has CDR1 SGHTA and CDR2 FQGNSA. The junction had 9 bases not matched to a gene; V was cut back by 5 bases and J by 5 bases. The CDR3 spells CASSTTGVSNEQYF. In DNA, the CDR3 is TGTGCCAGCAGCACAACAGGGGTTTCTAACGAGCAGTACTTC. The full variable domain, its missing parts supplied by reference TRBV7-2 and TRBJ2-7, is GAGVSQSPSNKVTEKGKDVELRCDPISGHTALYWYRQSLGQGLEFLIYFQGNSAPDKSGLPSDRFSAERTGGSVSTLTIQRTQQEDSAVYLCASSTTGVSNEQYFGPGTRLTVT.

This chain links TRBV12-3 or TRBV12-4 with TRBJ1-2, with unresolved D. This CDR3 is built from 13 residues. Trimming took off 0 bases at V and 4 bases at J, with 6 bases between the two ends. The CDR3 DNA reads TGTGCCAGCAGTTTAGCCAGAAGCTATGGCTACACCTTC. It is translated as CASSLARSYGYTF.

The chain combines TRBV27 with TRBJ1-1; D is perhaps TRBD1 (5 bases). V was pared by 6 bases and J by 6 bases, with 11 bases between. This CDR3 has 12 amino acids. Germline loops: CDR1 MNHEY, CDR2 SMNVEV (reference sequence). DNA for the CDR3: TGTGCCAGCAGCCGCGCGGGGGCTGAAGCTTTCTTT. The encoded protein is CASSRAGAEAFF.

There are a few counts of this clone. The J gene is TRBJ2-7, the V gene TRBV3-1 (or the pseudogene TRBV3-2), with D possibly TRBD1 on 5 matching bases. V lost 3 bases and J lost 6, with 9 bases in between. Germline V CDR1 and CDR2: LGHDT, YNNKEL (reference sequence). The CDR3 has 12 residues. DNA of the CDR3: TGTGCCAGCAGCCATGGGGCGGTCGAGCAGTACTTC. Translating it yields CASSHGAVEQYF.

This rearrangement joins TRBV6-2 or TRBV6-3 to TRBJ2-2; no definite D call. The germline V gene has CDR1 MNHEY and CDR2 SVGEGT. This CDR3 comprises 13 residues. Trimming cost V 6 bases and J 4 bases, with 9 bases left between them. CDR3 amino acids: CASSPRPTGELFF. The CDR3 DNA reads TGTGCCAGCAGCCCAAGGCCCACCGGGGAGCTGTTTTTT.

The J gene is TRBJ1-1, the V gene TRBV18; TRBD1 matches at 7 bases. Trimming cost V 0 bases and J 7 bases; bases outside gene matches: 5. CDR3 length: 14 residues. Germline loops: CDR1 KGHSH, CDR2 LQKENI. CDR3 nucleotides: TGTGCCAGCTCACCACCACTGACAGGGCTTGAAGCTTTCTTT. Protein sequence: CASSPPLTGLEAFF.

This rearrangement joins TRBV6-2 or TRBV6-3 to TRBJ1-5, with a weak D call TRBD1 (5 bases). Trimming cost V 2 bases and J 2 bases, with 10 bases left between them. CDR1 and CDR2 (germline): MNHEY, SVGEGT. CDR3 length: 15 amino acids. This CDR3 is CASSYLDRGNQPQHF. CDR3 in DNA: TGTGCCAGCAGTTACCTTGACAGAGGCAATCAGCCCCAGCATTTT.

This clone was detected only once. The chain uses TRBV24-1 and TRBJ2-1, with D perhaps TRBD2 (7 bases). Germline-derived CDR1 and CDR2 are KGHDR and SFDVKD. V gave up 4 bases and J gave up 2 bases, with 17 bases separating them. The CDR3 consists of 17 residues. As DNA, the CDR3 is TGTGCCACCAGTGACCCCCAGGGGAGGGATCCCTACAATGAGCAGTTCTTC. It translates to CATSDPQGRDPYNEQFF.

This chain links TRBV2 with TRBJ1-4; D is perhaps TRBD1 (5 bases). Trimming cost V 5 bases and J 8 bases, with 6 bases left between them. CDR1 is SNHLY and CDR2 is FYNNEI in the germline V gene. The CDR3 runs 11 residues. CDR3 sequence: CASSQGEKLFF. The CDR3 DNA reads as TGTGCCAGCAGTCAGGGCGAAAAACTGTTTTTT.

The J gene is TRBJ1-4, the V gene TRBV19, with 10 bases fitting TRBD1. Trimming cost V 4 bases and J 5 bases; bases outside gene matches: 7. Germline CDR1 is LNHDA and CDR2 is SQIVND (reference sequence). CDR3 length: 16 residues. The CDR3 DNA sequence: TGTGCCAGTAGTACCCCGGGACAGGGGTCGAATGAAAAACTGTTTTTT. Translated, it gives CASSTPGQGSNEKLFF.

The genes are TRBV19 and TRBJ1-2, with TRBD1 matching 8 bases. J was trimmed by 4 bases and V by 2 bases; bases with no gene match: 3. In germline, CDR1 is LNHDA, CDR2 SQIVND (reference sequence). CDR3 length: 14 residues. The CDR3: CASSIRQGAYGYTF. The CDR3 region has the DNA TGTGCCAGTAGTATAAGGCAGGGGGCCTATGGCTACACCTTC.

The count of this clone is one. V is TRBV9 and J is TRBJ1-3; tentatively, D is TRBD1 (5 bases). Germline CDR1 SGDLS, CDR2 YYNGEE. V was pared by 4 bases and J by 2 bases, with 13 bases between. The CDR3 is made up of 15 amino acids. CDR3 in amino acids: CASSPDQGAGNTIYF. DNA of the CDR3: TGTGCCAGCAGCCCCGATCAAGGGGCTGGAAACACCATATATTTT.

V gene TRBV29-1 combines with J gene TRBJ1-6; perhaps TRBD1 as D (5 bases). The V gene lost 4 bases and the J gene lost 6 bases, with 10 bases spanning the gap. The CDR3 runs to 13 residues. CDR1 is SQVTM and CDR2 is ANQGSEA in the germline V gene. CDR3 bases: TGCAGCGTTGGGGGGACGCCTAATTCACCCCTCCACTTT. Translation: CSVGGTPNSPLHF.

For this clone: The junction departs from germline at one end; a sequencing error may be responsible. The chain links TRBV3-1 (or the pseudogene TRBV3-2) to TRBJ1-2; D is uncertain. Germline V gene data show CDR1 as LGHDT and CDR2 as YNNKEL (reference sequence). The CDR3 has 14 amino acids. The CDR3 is CASSQDPSLSSGIF. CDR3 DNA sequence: TGTGCCAGCAGCCAAGATCCGAGTTTGAGTTCGGGAATTTTC.

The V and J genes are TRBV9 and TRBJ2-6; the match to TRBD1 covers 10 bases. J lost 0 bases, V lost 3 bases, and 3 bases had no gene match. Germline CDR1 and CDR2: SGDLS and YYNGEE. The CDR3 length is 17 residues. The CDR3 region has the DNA TGTGCCAGCAGCGGGACAGGGGGAGGCTCTGGGGCCAACGTCCTGACTTTC. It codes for CASSGTGGGSGANVLTF.

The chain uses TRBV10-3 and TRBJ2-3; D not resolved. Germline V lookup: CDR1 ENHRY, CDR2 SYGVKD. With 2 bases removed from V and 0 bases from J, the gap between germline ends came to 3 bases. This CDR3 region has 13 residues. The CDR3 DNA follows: TGTGCCATCAGTGAGGGTAGCACAGATACGCAGTATTTT. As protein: CAISEGSTDTQYF.

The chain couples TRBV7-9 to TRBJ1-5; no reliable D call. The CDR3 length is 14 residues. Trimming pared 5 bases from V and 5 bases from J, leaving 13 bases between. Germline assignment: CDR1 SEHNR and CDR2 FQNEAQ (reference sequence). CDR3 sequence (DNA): TGTGCCAGCAGCCCTCGAGGGTCCGATCAGCCCCAGCATTTT. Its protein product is CASSPRGSDQPQHF.

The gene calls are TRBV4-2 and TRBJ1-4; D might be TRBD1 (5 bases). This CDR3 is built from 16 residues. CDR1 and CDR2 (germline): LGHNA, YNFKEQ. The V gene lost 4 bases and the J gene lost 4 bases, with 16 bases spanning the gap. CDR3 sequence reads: CASSPDPRRGNEKLFF. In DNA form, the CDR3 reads TGTGCCAGCAGCCCCGATCCCCGAAGGGGTAATGAAAAACTGTTTTTT.

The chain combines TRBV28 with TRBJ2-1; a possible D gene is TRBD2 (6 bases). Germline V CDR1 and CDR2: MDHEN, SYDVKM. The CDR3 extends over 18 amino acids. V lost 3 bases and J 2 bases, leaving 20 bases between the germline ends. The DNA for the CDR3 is TGTGCCAGCAGTTTCCTCTTAGGAGGGCGAATGACCTACAATGAGCAGTTCTTC. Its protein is CASSFLLGGRMTYNEQFF. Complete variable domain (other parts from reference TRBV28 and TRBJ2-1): DVKVTQSSRYLVKRTGEKVFLECVQDMDHENMFWYRQDPGLGLRLIYFSYDVKMKEKGDIPEGYSVSREKKERFSLILESASTNQTSMYLCASSFLLGGRMTYNEQFFGPGTRLTVL.

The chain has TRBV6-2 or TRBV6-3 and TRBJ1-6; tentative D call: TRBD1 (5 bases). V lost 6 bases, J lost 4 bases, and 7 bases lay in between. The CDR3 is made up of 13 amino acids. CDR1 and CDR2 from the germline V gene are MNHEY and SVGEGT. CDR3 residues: CASSRQYNSPLHF. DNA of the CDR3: TGTGCCAGCAGCCGACAGTATAATTCACCCCTCCACTTT.

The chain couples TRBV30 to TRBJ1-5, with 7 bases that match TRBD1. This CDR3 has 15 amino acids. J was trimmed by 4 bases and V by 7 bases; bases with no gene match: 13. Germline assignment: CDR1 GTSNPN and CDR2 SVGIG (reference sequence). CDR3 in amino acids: CASLKNRGGNQPQHF. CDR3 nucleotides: TGTGCCTCGTTAAAAAACAGGGGTGGGAATCAGCCCCAGCATTTT.

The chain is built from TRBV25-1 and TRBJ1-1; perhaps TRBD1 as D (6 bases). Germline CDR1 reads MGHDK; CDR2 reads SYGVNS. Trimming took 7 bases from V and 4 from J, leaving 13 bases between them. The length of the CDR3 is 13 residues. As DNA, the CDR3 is TGTGCCAGCAAAGGGGGGGTCGGCACTGAAGCTTTCTTT. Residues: CASKGGVGTEAFF.

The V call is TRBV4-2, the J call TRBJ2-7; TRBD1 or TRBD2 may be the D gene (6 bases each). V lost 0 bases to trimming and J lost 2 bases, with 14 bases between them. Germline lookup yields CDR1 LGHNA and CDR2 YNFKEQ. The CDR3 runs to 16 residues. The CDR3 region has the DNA TGTGCCAGCAGCCAAGAGGAGGGGGACTCCCCCTACGAGCAGTACTTC. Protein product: CASSQEEGDSPYEQYF.

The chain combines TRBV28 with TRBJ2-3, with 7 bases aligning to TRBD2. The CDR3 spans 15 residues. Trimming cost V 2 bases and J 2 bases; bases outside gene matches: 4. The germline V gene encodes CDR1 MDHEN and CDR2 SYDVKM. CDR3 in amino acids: CASSLLAENTDTQYF. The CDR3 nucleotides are TGTGCCAGCAGTTTACTAGCGGAGAACACAGATACGCAGTATTTT.

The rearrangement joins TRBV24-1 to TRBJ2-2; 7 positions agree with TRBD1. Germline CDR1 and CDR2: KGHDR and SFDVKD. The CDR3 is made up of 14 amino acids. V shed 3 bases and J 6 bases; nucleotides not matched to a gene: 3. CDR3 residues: CATSDRQGSGELFF. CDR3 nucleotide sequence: TGTGCCACCAGTGATCGACAGGGATCCGGGGAGCTGTTTTTT.

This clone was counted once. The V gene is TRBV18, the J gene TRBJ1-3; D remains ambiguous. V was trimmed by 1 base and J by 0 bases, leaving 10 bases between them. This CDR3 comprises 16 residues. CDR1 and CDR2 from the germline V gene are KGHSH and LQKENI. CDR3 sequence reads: CASSPQTLSSGNTIYF. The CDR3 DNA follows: TGTGCCAGCTCACCACAGACACTCAGCTCTGGAAACACCATATATTTT.

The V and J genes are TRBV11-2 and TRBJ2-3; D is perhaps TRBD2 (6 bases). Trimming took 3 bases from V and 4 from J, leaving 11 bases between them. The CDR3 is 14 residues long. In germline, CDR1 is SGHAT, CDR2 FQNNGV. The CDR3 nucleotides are TGTGCCAGCAGCTTGGGGGGTGGTCCAGATACGCAGTATTTT. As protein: CASSLGGGPDTQYF.

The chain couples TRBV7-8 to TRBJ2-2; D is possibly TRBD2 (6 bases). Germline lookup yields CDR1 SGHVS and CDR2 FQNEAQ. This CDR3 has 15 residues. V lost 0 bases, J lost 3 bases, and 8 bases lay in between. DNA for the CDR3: TGTGCCAGCAGCTTAGCGGGAGGATACACCGGGGAGCTGTTTTTT. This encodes CASSLAGGYTGELFF.

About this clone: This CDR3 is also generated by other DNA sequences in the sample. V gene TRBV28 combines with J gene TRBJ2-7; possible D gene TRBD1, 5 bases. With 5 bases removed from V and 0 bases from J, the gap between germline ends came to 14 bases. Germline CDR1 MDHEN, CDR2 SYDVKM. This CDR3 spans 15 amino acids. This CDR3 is CASSLPQGGSYEQYF. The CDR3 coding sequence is TGTGCCAGCAGTCTCCCCCAGGGCGGCTCCTACGAGCAGTACTTC.

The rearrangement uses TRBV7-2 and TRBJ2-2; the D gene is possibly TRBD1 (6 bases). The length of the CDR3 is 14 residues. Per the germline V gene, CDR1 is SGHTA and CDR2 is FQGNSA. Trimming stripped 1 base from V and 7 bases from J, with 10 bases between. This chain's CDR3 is CASSLGQASGELFF. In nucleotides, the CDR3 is TGTGCCAGCAGCTTAGGACAGGCTAGCGGGGAGCTGTTTTTT.

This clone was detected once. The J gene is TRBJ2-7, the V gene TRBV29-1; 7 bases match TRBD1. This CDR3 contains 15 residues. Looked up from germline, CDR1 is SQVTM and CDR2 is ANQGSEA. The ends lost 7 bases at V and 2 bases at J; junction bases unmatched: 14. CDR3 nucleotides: TGCAGCGCCTCCGATCCGGGACAGAATCCCTACGAGCAGTACTTC. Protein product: CSASDPGQNPYEQYF.